These 25 T cell receptor beta chains originate from one sample sequenced in a study of blood T cell dynamics during melanoma immunotherapy. Time point of the sample: week 3, after first cycle of checkpoint inhibitor. Assay: immunoSEQ multiplex PCR; the TCRdb copy retains only in-frame clones and omits some. The sample shows fewer than 12,000 clones, around 86% of them seen only once. The input for sequencing was blood, taken from a patient treated with checkpoint blockade. These receptors were taken from a human donor with melanoma.

This chain links TRBV7-9 with TRBJ1-3; 8 bases fit TRBD1. V shed 4 bases and J 0 bases; nucleotides not matched to a gene: 5. From germline, CDR1 is SEHNR and CDR2 FQNEAQ (reference sequence). CDR3 length: 16 amino acids. DNA for the CDR3: TGTGCCAGCAGCTACGGACAGGGCATCTCTGGAAACACCATATATTTT. It is translated as CASSYGQGISGNTIYF.

The table lists this clone with a few counts. The chain carries TRBV27 and TRBJ1-2; the D is unclear. Between the trimmed V and J ends, which lost 0 bases and 3 bases, there was a span of 8 bases. This CDR3 spans 14 amino acids. Germline V gene sequence: CDR1 MNHEY, CDR2 SMNVEV (reference sequence). The CDR3 nucleotides are TGTGCCAGCAGTTTATCCCGACGAGACTATGGCTACACCTTC. It yields the protein CASSLSRRDYGYTF.

The gene calls are TRBV7-2 and TRBJ2-3; either TRBD1 or TRBD2 may supply D (5 bases each). The CDR3 is 14 amino acids. Germline values: CDR1 SGHTA, CDR2 FQGNSA. The V end lost 1 base, the J end lost 4 bases, and 9 bases lay between the germline ends. The CDR3 sequence is CASSLGGSADTQYF. The CDR3 region has the DNA TGTGCCAGCAGCTTAGGGGGGTCTGCAGATACGCAGTATTTT.

J is TRBJ2-2 and V is TRBV7-8; tentative D call: TRBD1 (6 bases). Germline V lookup: CDR1 SGHVS, CDR2 FQNEAQ. This CDR3 region has 17 residues. Trimming shortened V by 0 bases and J by 6 bases, and 17 bases separated the two germline ends. CDR3 residues: CASSLATDSYLAGELFF. The DNA for the CDR3 is TGTGCCAGCAGCTTAGCGACGGACAGTTACTTGGCCGGGGAGCTGTTTTTT.

This clone was found once. This rearrangement joins TRBV27 to TRBJ1-2; D remains ambiguous. This CDR3 contains 13 residues. CDR1 and CDR2 (germline): MNHEY, SMNVEV (reference sequence). V shed 4 bases and J shed 4 bases, with 10 bases lying between them. CDR3 sequence (DNA): TGTGCCAGCAGTTCCAGGCCTAGCTATGGCTACACCTTC. Translated: CASSSRPSYGYTF.

The chain combines TRBV5-8 with TRBJ2-6, with a tentative D call TRBD1 (5 bases). Trimming left V 4 bases short and J 1 base short, with 12 bases between. This CDR3 has 16 residues. Germline V gene data show CDR1 as SGHTS and CDR2 as YDEGEE. The CDR3 protein is CASSLNPGSGANVLTF. In nucleotides, the CDR3 is TGTGCCAGCAGCCTGAACCCAGGGTCTGGGGCCAACGTCCTGACTTTC.

The chain employs TRBV9 and TRBJ2-3; D gene unclear. The CDR3 loop spans 16 amino acids. V was trimmed by 0 bases and J by 5 bases, leaving 16 bases between them. Germline CDR1 SGDLS, CDR2 YYNGEE. The CDR3 sequence: CASSVEGKTILDTQYF. DNA for the CDR3: TGTGCCAGCAGCGTAGAGGGTAAGACGATCCTAGATACGCAGTATTTT.

This clone appeared a single time. The V call is TRBV5-1, the J call TRBJ2-3; 10 bases match TRBD2. The CDR3 contains 15 residues. Germline CDR1 reads SGHRS; CDR2 reads YFSETQ. Trimming cost V 4 bases and J 4 bases; bases outside gene matches: 6. The CDR3 nucleotides are TGCGCCAGCAGCACCAGCGGGGGGGACGCAGATACGCAGTATTTT. It yields the protein CASSTSGGDADTQYF.

The V call is TRBV7-2, the J call TRBJ2-4, with 8 bases identical to TRBD1. V was clipped by 5 bases and J by 5 bases; unmatched bases: 8. Germline V gene data show CDR1 as SGHTA and CDR2 as FQGNSA. The CDR3 consists of 15 residues. The CDR3 sequence is CASSPKQGGQNIQYF. The CDR3 DNA sequence: TGTGCCAGCAGCCCAAAACAGGGGGGCCAAAACATTCAGTACTTC. The entire variable domain, with the rest obtained from reference TRBV7-2 and TRBJ2-4, is as follows: GAGVSQSPSNKVTEKGKDVELRCDPISGHTALYWYRQSLGQGLEFLIYFQGNSAPDKSGLPSDRFSAERTGGSVSTLTIQRTQQEDSAVYLCASSPKQGGQNIQYFGAGTRLSVL.

The V call is TRBV5-1, the J call TRBJ1-1, with D uncertain. There are 14 residues in the CDR3. In germline, CDR1 is SGHRS, CDR2 YFSETQ. The V and J ends lost 3 bases and 8 bases respectively, with 17 bases between them. CDR3 sequence reads: CASSSSPGLQEAFF. CDR3 coding DNA: TGCGCCAGCAGCTCGAGTCCGGGCCTACAAGAAGCTTTCTTT.

This chain joins TRBV7-6 and TRBJ1-4; D unresolved. Trimming cost V 4 bases and J 0 bases, with 3 bases left between them. Germline V CDR1 and CDR2: SGHVS, FNYEAQ. The CDR3 loop spans 13 amino acids. The CDR3 is CASSSPTNEKLFF. DNA of the CDR3: TGTGCCAGCAGCTCCCCAACTAATGAAAAACTGTTTTTT.

This chain connects TRBV18 to TRBJ1-2; no clear D gene. Germline-derived CDR1 and CDR2 are KGHSH and LQKENI. CDR3 length: 12 amino acids. The ends were cut back, 3 bases at V and 2 bases at J, with 4 bases in the middle. The CDR3 loop is CASSPENYGYTF. The CDR3 nucleotides are TGTGCCAGCTCACCGGAGAACTATGGCTACACCTTC.

J is TRBJ2-2 and V is TRBV5-1; 9 positions match TRBD2. J lost 0 bases, V lost 1 base, and 4 bases had no gene match. The CDR3 loop spans 17 amino acids. Looked up from germline, CDR1 is SGHRS and CDR2 is YFSETQ. The CDR3 region is CASSLNAGGPNTGELFF. CDR3 nucleotide sequence: TGCGCCAGCAGCTTGAATGCGGGGGGGCCGAACACCGGGGAGCTGTTTTTT.

This rearrangement joins TRBV7-6 to TRBJ2-1, with D possibly being TRBD1 (6 bases). Per germline, CDR1 SGHVS and CDR2 FNYEAQ. This CDR3 contains 18 residues. V dropped 1 base and J dropped 2 bases, with 18 bases sitting between them. The CDR3 coding sequence is TGTGCCAGCAGCTTAGGGGACACCCTATACGCGGCCTACAATGAGCAGTTCTTC. Its protein is CASSLGDTLYAAYNEQFF.

The rearrangement uses TRBV5-6 and TRBJ2-7; possible D gene TRBD1, 5 bases. Germline values: CDR1 SGHDT, CDR2 YYEEEE. This CDR3 is 16 amino acids long. V gave up 4 bases and J gave up 3 bases, with 20 bases separating them. For the CDR3, the DNA is TGTGCCAGCAGCCAACTGACAGTTCCCCCGCTCTACGAGCAGTACGTC. This sequence encodes CASSQLTVPPLYEQYV.

This clone has more than one count but fewer than ten. The chain combines TRBV18 with TRBJ2-7; TRBD2 aligns across 8 bases. CDR1 is KGHSH, CDR2 LQKENI, per germline. The V segment lost 3 bases and the J segment 7 bases; nucleotides outside the gene matches: 5. This CDR3 spans 13 amino acids. The chain's CDR3 is CASSPRGGGEQYV. The DNA for the CDR3 is TGTGCCAGCTCACCTCGGGGGGGAGGTGAGCAGTACGTC.

This clone was seen more than once but under ten times. The chain combines TRBV19 with TRBJ1-5, with D possibly TRBD1 on 5 matching bases. The germline V gene has CDR1 LNHDA and CDR2 SQIVND (reference sequence). Trimming pared 7 bases from V and 5 bases from J, leaving 9 bases between. This CDR3 contains 12 residues. The CDR3 nucleotides read TGTGCCAGTAACGGGGGGGATCAGCCCCAGCATTTT. It is translated as CASNGGDQPQHF.

The chain uses TRBV4-1 and TRBJ1-6; 7 bases map to TRBD1. The CDR3 totals 16 residues. The ends lost 1 base at V and 5 bases at J; junction bases unmatched: 5. The germline V gene has CDR1 MGHRA and CDR2 YSYEKL. The CDR3, as DNA: TGCGCCAGCAGCCAAGTGGGACAGACTAATAATTCACCCCTCCACTTT. Its protein is CASSQVGQTNNSPLHF.

Here the CDR3 DNA reads TGCGCCAGCAGCCAAGAAGGGTCGGAGCAGTTCTTC. As protein: CASSQEGSEQFF. V is TRBV4-1 and J is TRBJ2-1; D is uncertain. V was pared by 0 bases and J by 10 bases, with 7 bases between. From germline, CDR1 is MGHRA and CDR2 YSYEKL. This CDR3 contains 12 residues.

The V and J genes are TRBV6-5 and TRBJ1-1; D may be TRBD1 (6 bases). Germline V gene data show CDR1 as MNHEY and CDR2 as SVGAGI. The CDR3 runs 15 residues. The germline V and J ends were trimmed by 4 bases and 0 bases, with 12 bases remaining between them. The CDR3 protein is CASSSPQGLNTEAFF. The CDR3 nucleotides are TGTGCCAGCAGTTCGCCACAGGGACTGAACACTGAAGCTTTCTTT.

The gene calls are TRBV5-4 and TRBJ2-2; TRBD1 matches at 7 bases. V trimming: 4 bases; J trimming: 4 bases; junction bases outside the gene matches: 7. Germline-derived CDR1 and CDR2 are SGHNT and YYREEE (reference sequence). The CDR3 sequence is 15 residues long. The DNA of the CDR3 is TGTGCCAGCAGCCGCCGGGACAGACCCACCGGGGAGCTGTTTTTT. It codes for CASSRRDRPTGELFF. Supplemented by reference TRBV5-4 and TRBJ2-2, the full variable domain reads ETGVTQSPTHLIKTRGQQVTLRCSSQSGHNTVSWYQQALGQGPQFIFQYYREEENGRGNFPPRFSGLQFPNYSSELNVNALELDDSALYLCASSRRDRPTGELFFGEGSRLTVL.

The V and J genes are TRBV6-6 and TRBJ1-2; 8 bases are shared with TRBD1. Trimming took 4 bases from V and 8 from J; bases not matched to a gene: 6. The CDR3 loop spans 13 amino acids. Per the germline V gene, CDR1 is MNHNY and CDR2 is SVGAGI (reference sequence). This chain's CDR3 is CASSSPDRDGYTF. The CDR3 DNA follows: TGTGCCAGCAGTTCTCCGGACAGGGACGGCTACACCTTC.

This clone showed up just a few times. This rearrangement joins TRBV19 to TRBJ1-2, with D perhaps TRBD1 (6 bases). V lost 3 bases and J lost 7, with 12 bases in between. In germline, CDR1 is LNHDA, CDR2 SQIVND (reference sequence). CDR3 length: 13 amino acids. The CDR3 region is CASSMNRVVGYTF. As DNA, the CDR3 is TGTGCCAGTAGTATGAACAGGGTGGTTGGCTACACCTTC.

The V call is TRBV9, the J call TRBJ1-2, with TRBD1 identical over 11 bases. V shed 0 bases, J shed 14 bases, and the junction held 12 bases outside the gene matches. The germline gives CDR1 SGDLS, CDR2 YYNGEE. The length of the CDR3 is 15 residues. For the CDR3, the DNA is TGTGCCAGCAGCGTAGCTACTTTGGACAGGGGGCTGAAAACCTTC. It is translated as CASSVATLDRGLKTF.

CDR3 in amino acids: CASDSGLRETYEQYV. The CDR3 DNA is TGCGCCAGCGACTCCGGGCTTAGGGAGACCTACGAGCAGTACGTC. The chain carries TRBV5-1 and TRBJ2-7, with D possibly being TRBD2 (5 bases). Looked up from germline, CDR1 is SGHRS and CDR2 is YFSETQ. The CDR3 has 15 amino acids. Trimming took off 7 bases at V and 2 bases at J, with 19 bases between the two ends.